The clone carrying this TCR beta chain was recorded many times. The antigen is not known. A much larger clone sits a single nucleotide away, making a read error possible. A second PCR of about 6 to 12 cycles used a sample-barcoded 5' primer and a J-beta primer mix. One entry per CDR3 protein results from TCRdb running MiXCR on the 5' RACE reads. The table has roughly 640,000 distinct CDR3 sequences, about 28% seen once. This entry is derived from a study of blood T cells in healthy people across ages. Findings of the study overall: Observed TCR beta diversity showed a strong correlation with the percentage of naive T cells as measured by flow cytometry.

Germline values: CDR1 SGHRS, CDR2 YFSETQ. The CDR3 is 14 residues long. Specimen: blood. The TCR sequence derives from a woman older than 75 in good health. The chain employs TRBV5-1 and TRBJ2-6, with D maybe TRBD1 (5 bases). The CDR3 DNA sequence: TGCGCCAGCAGCTTGGGGTATGGGGCCAACGTCCGGACTTTC. Translation: CASSLGYGANVRTF.